The entry that follows covers one T cell receptor beta chain sequence. Its antigen specificity is not known. No base qualities exist here, and no much larger clone lies one base off it. The data derive from a study of blood T cell repertoires in COVID-19 (dated by TCRdb to 2020 to 2021). General notes on the study: Collaborator samples came from the United States, Italy and Spain and covered acute and convalescent phases of COVID-19. A freely available public database, intended as a resource for researchers studying the immune response to SARS-CoV-2, is where the repertoires were released. The material from the prospective study consisted of cDNA or gDNA derived from T cells, B-cell-depleted T cells, or PBMCs. Subjects who had been exposed to COVID-19, were actively infected with it, or had recovered from it provided the deeply sampled blood TCRbeta repertoires that made up the dataset. Samples were obtained from the ongoing ImmuneRACE study (first 160 participants) and from about 1,300 subjects provided by 6 global collaborators. HLA class I and class II types, where available, came from metadata supplied by the sample provider rather than from assay-based typing. Nearly every sample came with metadata listing a de-identified subject ID, COVID-19 status, age in years and sex.

CDR1 and CDR2 are read off the germline V gene (reference sequence) as WNHNN and SYGVQD. Reading from cysteine to phenylalanine, the CDR3 counts 15 amino acids. Only the CDR3 DNA is retained, 45 bases long and in frame from the first base. V and J lose 3 bases and 5 bases, and a span of 16 bases separates them. At one collaborating source in Seattle, patients were enrolled during active infection and were followed longitudinally through the course of disease. The collaborating institutions used their own protocols to collect whole blood in K2EDTA tubes. For TCRbeta analysis, collaborator samples were shipped as frozen whole blood, as isolated PBMCs, or as DNA extracted from either sample type. The immunoSEQ Assay, a bias-controlled multiplex PCR, was used to amplify TCRbeta CDR3 regions from genomic DNA. The authors processed their data as follows. The number of nucleated cells in each sample was estimated by amplification of reference gene primers within the assay. To quantify the absolute abundance of each unique TCRbeta CDR3 rearrangement, sequence reads were collapsed and filtered. Productive Simpson clonality was computed per sample as the square root of Simpson's diversity index over productive rearrangements. TCRdb carries this immuneACCESS record with in-frame sequences only. Its versions omit some clonotypes, under half of them owing to an unresolved V gene in the studies checked, with the rest unexplained. The V and J calls and clone size were taken over from that table, and D and trimming were inferred from the DNA. The sample contains about 76,000 clones, 70% to 90% of them found a single time. The ten largest clones represent approximately 11% of the sample.

General conclusions and limits of the study: How much clinical and demographic metadata was included differed by source and by participant, and the metadata was provided uncurated.

This chain joins TRBV10-1 to TRBJ1-1, and the D gene may be TRBD1, 6 bases matching. Input material: peripheral blood. The receptor was derived from a man aged 60-69 years with COVID-19, enrolled during active disease. The nucleotide sequence is TGCGCCAGCAGTGAAGATGCAGGGGAGGGGACTGAAGCTTTCTTT. Its translation reads: CASSEDAGEGTEAFF.